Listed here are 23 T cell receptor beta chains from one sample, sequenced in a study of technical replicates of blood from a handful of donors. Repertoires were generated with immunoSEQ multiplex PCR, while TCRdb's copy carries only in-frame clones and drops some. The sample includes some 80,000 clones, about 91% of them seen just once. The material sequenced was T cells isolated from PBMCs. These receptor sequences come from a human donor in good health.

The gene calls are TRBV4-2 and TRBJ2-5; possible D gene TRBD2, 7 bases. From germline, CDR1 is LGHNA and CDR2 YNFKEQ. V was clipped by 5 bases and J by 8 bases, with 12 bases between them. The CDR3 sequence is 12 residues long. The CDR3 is CASSGGGGTQYF. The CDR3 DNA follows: TGTGCCAGCAGCGGAGGCGGGGGCACCCAGTACTTC.

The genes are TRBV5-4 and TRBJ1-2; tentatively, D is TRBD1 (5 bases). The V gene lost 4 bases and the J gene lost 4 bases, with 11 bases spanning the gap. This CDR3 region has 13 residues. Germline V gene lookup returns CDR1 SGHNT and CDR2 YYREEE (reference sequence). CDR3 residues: CASSALDSYGYTF. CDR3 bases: TGTGCCAGCAGCGCCTTAGACAGCTATGGCTACACCTTC.

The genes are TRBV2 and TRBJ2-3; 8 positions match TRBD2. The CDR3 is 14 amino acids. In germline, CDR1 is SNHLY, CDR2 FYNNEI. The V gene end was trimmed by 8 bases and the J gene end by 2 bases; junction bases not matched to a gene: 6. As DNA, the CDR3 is TGTGCCAGCCTCCAGCGGGGGATCACAGATACGCAGTATTTT. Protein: CASLQRGITDTQYF.

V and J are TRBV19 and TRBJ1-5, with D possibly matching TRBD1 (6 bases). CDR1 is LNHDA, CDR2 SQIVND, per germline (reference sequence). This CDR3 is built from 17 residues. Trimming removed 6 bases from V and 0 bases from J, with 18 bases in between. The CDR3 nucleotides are TGTGCCAGTAGCGCTATAACTACAGGGTATAGCAATCAGCCCCAGCATTTT. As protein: CASSAITTGYSNQPQHF.

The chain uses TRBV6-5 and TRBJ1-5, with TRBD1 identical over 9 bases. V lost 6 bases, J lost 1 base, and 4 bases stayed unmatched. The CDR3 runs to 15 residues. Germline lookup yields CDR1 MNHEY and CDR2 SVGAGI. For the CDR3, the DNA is TGTGCCAGCAGGAGGACAGGGGCCAGCAATCAGCCCCAGCATTTT. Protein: CASRRTGASNQPQHF.

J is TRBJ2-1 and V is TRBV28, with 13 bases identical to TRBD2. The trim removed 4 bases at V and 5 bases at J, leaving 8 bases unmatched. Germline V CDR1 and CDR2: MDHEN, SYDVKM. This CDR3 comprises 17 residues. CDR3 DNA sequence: TGTGCCAGCAGTTCGGCTGGACTAGCGGGAGTCAACAATGAGCAGTTCTTC. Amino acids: CASSSAGLAGVNNEQFF.

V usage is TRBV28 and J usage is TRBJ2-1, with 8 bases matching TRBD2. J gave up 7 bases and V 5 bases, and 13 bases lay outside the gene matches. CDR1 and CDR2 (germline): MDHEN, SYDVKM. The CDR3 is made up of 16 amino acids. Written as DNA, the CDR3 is TGTGCCAGCAGTGATATAGCGGGATTGCTTACGAATGAGCAGTTCTTC. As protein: CASSDIAGLLTNEQFF.

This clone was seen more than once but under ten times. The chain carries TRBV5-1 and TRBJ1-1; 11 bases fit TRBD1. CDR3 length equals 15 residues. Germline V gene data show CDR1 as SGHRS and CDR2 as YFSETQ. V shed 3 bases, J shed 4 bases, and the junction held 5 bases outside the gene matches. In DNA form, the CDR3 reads TGCGCCAGCAGCTCCGTGGGACAGGGGGTCACTGAAGCTTTCTTT. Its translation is CASSSVGQGVTEAFF. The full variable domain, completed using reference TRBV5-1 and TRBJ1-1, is KAGVTQTPRYLIKTRGQQVTLSCSPISGHRSVSWYQQTPGQGLQFLFEYFSETQRNKGNFPGRFSGRQFSNSRSEMNVSTLELGDSALYLCASSSVGQGVTEAFFGQGTRLTVV.

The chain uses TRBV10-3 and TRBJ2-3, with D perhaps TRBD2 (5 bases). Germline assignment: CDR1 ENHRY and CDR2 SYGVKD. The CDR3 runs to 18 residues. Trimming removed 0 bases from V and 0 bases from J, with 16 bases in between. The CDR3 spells CAISESIVAGLSTDTQYF. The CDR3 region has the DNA TGTGCCATCAGTGAGTCGATCGTTGCGGGCCTTAGCACAGATACGCAGTATTTT.

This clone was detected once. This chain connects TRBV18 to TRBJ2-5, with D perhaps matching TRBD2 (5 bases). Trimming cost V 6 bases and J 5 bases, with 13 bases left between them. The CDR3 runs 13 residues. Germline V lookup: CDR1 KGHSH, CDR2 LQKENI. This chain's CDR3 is CASSEEGRETQYF. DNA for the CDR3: TGTGCCAGCTCCGAAGAGGGTCGGGAGACCCAGTACTTC.

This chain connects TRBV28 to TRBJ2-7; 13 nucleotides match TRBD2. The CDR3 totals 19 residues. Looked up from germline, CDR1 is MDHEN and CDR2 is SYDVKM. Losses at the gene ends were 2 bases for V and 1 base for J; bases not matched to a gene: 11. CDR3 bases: TGTGCCAGCAGTTTAAACCCAGTTAGGGGACTAGCGGGATCCTACGAGCAGTACTTC. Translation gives CASSLNPVRGLAGSYEQYF.

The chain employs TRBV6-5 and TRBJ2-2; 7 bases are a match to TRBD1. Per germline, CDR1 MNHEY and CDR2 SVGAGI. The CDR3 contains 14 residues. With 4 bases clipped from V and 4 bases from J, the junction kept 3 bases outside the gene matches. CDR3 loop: CASSSAGGTGELFF. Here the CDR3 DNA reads TGTGCCAGCAGTTCGGCAGGGGGCACCGGGGAGCTGTTTTTT.

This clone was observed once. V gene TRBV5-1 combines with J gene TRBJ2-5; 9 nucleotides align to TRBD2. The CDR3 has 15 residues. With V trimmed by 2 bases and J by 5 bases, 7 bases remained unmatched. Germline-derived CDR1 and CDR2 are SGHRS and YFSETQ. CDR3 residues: CASSLPAGGPETQYF. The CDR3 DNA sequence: TGCGCCAGCAGCTTACCCGCGGGGGGGCCCGAGACCCAGTACTTC.

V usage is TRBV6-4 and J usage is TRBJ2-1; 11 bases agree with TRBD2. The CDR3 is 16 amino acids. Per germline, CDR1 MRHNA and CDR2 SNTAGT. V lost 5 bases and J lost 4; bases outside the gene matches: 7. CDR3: CASSPSGTSGYNEQFF. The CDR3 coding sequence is TGTGCCAGCAGTCCCTCCGGGACTAGCGGTTACAATGAGCAGTTCTTC.

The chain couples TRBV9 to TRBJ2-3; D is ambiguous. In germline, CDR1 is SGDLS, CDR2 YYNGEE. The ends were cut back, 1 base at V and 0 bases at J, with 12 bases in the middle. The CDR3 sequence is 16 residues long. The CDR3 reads CASSVRRVSSTDTQYF. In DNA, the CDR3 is TGTGCCAGCAGCGTACGCCGAGTGTCTAGCACAGATACGCAGTATTTT.

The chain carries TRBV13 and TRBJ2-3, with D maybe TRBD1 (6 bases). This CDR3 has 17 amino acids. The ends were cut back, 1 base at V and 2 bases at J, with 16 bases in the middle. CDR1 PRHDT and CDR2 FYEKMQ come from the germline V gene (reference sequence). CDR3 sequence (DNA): TGTGCCAGCAGCTTAGCCGGGACACGGTTCTACACAGATACGCAGTATTTT. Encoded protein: CASSLAGTRFYTDTQYF.

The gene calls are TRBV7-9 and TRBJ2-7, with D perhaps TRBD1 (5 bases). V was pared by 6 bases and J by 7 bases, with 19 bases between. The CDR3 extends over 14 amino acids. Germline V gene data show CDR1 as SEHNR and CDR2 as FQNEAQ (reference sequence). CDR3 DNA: TGTGCCAGCAGTTTACCGAGGACACCCAATGAGCAGTACTTC. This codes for CASSLPRTPNEQYF. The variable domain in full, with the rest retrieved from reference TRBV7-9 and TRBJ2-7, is DTGVSQNPRHKITKRGQNVTFRCDPISEHNRLYWYRQTLGQGPEFLTYFQNEAQLEKSRLLSDRFSAERPKGSFSTLEIQRTEQGDSAMYLCASSLPRTPNEQYFGPGTRLTVT.

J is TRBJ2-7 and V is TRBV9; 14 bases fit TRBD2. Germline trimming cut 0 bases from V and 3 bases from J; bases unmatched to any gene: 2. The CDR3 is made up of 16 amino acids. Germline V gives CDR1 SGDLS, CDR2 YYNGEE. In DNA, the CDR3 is TGTGCCAGCAGCGTAGGGGGACTAGCGGGGGACTACGAGCAGTACTTC. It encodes CASSVGGLAGDYEQYF.

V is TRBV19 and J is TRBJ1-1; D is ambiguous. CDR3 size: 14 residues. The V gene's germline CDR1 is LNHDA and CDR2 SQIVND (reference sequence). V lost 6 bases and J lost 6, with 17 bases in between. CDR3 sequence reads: CASRPTWEGAEAFF. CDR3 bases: TGTGCCAGTAGGCCCACATGGGAGGGCGCTGAAGCTTTCTTT. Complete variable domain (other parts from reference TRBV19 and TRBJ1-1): DGGITQSPKYLFRKEGQNVTLSCEQNLNHDAMYWYRQDPGQGLRLIYYSQIVNDFQKGDIAEGYSVSREKKESFPLTVTSAQKNPTAFYLCASRPTWEGAEAFFGQGTRLTVV.

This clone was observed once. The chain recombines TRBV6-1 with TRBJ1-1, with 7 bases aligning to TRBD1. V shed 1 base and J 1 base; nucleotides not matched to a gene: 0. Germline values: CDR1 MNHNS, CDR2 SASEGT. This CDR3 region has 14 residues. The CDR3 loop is CASSEDRGNTEAFF. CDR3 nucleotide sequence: TGTGCCAGCAGTGAAGACAGGGGGAACACTGAAGCTTTCTTT.

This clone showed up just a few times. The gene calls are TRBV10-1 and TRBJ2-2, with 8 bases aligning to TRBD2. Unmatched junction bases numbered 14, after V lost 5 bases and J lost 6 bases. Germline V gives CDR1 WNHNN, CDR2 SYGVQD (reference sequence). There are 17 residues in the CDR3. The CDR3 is CASSTISGTSVSGELFF. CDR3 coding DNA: TGCGCCAGCAGTACAATAAGCGGGACTAGTGTTTCCGGGGAGCTGTTTTTT.

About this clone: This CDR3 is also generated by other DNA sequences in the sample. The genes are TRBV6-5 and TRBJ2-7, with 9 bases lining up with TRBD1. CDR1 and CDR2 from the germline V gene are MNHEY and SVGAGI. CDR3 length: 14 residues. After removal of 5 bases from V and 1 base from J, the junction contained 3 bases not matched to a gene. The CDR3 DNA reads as TGTGCCAGCAGTCCGGGACAGGGTTCCTACGAGCAGTACTTC. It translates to CASSPGQGSYEQYF.

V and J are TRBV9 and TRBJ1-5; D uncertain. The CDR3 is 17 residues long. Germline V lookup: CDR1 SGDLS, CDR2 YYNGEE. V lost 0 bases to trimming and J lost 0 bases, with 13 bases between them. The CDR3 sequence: CASSVASKVTSNQPQHF. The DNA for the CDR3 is TGTGCCAGCAGCGTAGCTAGTAAAGTCACTAGCAATCAGCCCCAGCATTTT.